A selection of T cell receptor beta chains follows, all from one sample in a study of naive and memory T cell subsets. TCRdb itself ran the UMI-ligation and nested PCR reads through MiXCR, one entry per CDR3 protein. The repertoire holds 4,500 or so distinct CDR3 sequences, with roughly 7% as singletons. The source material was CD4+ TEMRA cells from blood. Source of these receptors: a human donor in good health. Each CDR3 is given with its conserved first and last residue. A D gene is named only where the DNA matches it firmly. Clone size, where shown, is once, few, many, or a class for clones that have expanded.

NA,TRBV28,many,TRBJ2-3,TGTGCCAGCAGTTTGGTAAGGTACAAACAGTATTTT,CASSLVRYKQYF
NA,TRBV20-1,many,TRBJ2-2,TGCAGTGCTAGCGAAAGGACTGATAACACCGGGGAGCTGTTTTTT,CSASERTDNTGELFF
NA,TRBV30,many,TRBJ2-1,TGTGCCTGGAGTTATGGCAATGAGCAGTTCTTC,CAWSYGNEQFF
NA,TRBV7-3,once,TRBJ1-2,TGTGCCAGCAGCGAGGCCGGGGGGCCCTATGGCTACACCTTC,CASSEAGGPYGYTF
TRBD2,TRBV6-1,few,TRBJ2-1,TGTGCCAGCAGTGAAGAGGGGAGGGCCTGGTACAATGAGCAGTTCTTC,CASSEEGRAWYNEQFF
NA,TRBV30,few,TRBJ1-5,TGTGCCTGGAGCTACCCGTATCAGCCCCAGCATTTT,CAWSYPYQPQHF
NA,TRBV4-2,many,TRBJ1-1,TGTGCCAGCAGCCAAGATCGATCGAAAAATCAAGCTTTCTTT,CASSQDRSKNQAFF
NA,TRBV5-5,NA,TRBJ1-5,TGTGCCAGCAACCGGGGGGGGTATAGCAATCAGCCCCAGCATTTT,CASNRGGYSNQPQHF
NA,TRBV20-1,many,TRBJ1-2,TGCAGTGCCCAGCACCAAGGATCCAACTATGGCTACACCTTC,CSAQHQGSNYGYTF
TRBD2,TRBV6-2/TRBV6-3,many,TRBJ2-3,TGTGCCAGCAGTCGAAGCGGGAGCGAGGATACGCAGTATTTT,CASSRSGSEDTQYF
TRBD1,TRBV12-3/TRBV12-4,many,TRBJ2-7,TGTGCCAGCTCCCAGAGGGGGCTAGCCTCCTACGAGCAGTACTTC,CASSQRGLASYEQYF
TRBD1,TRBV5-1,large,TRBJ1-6,TGCGCCAGCAGCTTGTGGGGGACAGAATCCTATAATTCACCCCTCCACTTT,CASSLWGTESYNSPLHF
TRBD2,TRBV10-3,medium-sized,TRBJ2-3,TGTGCCATCAGAGCGGGAGTTACAGATACGCAGTATTTT,CAIRAGVTDTQYF
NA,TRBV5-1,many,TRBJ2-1,TGCGCCAGCAGTTGGGGTGGTGAGCAGTTCTTC,CASSWGGEQFF
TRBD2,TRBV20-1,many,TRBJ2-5,TGCAGTGCTCCTACTAGCGGGAGGATCCAGGAGACCCAGTACTTC,CSAPTSGRIQETQYF